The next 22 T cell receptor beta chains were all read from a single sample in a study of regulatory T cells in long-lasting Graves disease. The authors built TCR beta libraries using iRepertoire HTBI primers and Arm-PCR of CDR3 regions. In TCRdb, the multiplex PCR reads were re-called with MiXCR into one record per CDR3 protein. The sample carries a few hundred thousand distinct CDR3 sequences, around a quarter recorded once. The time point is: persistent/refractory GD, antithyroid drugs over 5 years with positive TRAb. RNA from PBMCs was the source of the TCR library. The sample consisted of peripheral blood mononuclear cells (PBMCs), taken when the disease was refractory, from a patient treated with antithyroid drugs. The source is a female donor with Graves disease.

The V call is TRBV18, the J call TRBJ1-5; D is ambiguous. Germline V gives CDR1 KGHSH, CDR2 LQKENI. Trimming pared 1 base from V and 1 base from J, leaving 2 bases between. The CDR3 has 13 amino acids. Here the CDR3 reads CASSPQSNQPQHF. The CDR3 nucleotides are TGTGCCAGCTCACCACAGAGCAATCAGCCCCAGCATTTT.

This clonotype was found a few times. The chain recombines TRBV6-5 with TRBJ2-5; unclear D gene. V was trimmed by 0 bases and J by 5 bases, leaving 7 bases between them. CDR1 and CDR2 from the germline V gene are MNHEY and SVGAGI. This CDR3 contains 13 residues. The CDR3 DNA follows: TGTGCCAGCAGTTACTCATTCACGGAGACCCAGTACTTC. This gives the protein CASSYSFTETQYF.

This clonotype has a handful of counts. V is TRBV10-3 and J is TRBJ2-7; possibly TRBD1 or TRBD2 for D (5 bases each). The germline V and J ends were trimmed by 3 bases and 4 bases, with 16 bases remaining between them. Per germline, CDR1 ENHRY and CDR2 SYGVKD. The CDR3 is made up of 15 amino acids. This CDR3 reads CAISETWDGGYEQYF. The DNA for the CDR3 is TGTGCCATCAGTGAAACCTGGGATGGGGGATACGAGCAGTACTTC.

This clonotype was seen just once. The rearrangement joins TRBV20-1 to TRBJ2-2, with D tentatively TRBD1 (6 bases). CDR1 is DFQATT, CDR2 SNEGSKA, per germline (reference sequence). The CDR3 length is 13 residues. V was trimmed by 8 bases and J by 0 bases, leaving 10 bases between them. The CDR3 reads CSTGQSNTGELFF. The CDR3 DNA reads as TGCAGTACTGGACAGTCGAACACCGGGGAGCTGTTTTTT.

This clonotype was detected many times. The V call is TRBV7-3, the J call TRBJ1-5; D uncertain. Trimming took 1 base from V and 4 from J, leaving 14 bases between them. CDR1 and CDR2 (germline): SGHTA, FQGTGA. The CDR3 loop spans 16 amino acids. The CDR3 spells CASSLIGGCPNQPQHF. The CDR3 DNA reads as TGTGCCAGCAGCTTAATTGGCGGCTGCCCAAATCAGCCCCAGCATTTT. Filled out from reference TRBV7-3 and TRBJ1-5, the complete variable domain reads GAGVSQTPSNKVTEKGKYVELRCDPISGHTALYWYRQSLGQGPEFLIYFQGTGAADDSGLPNDRFFAVRPEGSVSTLKIQRTERGDSAVYLCASSLIGGCPNQPQHFGDGTRLSIL.

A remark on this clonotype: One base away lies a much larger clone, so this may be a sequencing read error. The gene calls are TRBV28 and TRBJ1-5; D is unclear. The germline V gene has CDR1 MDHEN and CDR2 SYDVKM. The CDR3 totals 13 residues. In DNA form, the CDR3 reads TGTGTCAGCAGTTCCCCCGGCGGGCAGCCCCAGCATTTT. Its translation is CVSSSPGGQPQHF.

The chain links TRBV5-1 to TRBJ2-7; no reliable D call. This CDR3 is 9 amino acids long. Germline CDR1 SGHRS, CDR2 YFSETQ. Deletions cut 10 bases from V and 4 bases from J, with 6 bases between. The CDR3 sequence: CAGNYEQYF. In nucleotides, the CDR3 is TGCGCCGGCAATTACGAGCAGTACTTC.

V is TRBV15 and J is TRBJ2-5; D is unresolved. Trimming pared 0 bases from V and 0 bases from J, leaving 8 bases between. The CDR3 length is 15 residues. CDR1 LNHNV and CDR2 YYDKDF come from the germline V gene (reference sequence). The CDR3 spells CATSRDGQHQETQYF. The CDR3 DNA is TGTGCCACCAGCAGAGACGGGCAGCACCAAGAGACCCAGTACTTC.

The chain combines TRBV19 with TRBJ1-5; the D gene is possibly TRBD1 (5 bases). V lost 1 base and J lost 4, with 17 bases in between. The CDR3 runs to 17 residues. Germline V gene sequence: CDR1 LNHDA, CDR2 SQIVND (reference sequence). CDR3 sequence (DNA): TGTGCCAGTAGTATAGTTGTAAGGGACCCACCTAATCAGCCCCAGCATTTT. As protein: CASSIVVRDPPNQPQHF. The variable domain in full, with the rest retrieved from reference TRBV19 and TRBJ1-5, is DGGITQSPKYLFRKEGQNVTLSCEQNLNHDAMYWYRQDPGQGLRLIYYSQIVNDFQKGDIAEGYSVSREKKESFPLTVTSAQKNPTAFYLCASSIVVRDPPNQPQHFGDGTRLSIL.

CDR3 nucleotide sequence: TGCGCCAGCAGCTACCGGGACAGGGGGACCGGGGAGCTGTTTTTT. Translated: CASSYRDRGTGELFF. This chain joins TRBV5-1 and TRBJ2-2; the match to TRBD1 covers 11 bases. CDR1 SGHRS and CDR2 YFSETQ come from the germline V gene. CDR3 length: 15 amino acids. V trimming: 3 bases; J trimming: 5 bases; junction bases outside the gene matches: 3. Full variable domain (outside the CDR3, taken from reference TRBV5-1 and TRBJ2-2): KAGVTQTPRYLIKTRGQQVTLSCSPISGHRSVSWYQQTPGQGLQFLFEYFSETQRNKGNFPGRFSGRQFSNSRSEMNVSTLELGDSALYLCASSYRDRGTGELFFGEGSRLTVL.

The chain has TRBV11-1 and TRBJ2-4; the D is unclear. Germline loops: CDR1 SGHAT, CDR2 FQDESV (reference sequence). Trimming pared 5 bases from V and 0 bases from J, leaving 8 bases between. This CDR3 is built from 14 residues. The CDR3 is CASSLAIAKNIQYF. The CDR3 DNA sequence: TGTGCCAGCAGCCTGGCAATAGCCAAAAACATTCAGTACTTC. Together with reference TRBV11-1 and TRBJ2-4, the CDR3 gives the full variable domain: EAEVAQSPRYKITEKSQAVAFWCDPISGHATLYWYRQILGQGPELLVQFQDESVVDDSQLPKDRFSAERLKGVDSTLKIQPAELGDSAMYLCASSLAIAKNIQYFGAGTRLSVL.

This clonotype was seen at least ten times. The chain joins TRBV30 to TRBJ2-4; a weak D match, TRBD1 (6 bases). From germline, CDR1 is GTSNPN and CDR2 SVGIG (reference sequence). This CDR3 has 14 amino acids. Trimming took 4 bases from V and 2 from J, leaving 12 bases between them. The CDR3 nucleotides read TGTGCCTGGACCACAGGGAATCCCAAAAACATTCAGTACTTC. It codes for CAWTTGNPKNIQYF.

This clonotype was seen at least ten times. Here the CDR3 reads CASSPDGMNEKLFF. CDR3 bases: TGTGCCAGCAGTCCGGACGGTATGAATGAAAAACTGTTTTTT. This chain links TRBV6-2 or TRBV6-3 with TRBJ1-4; no definite D call. This CDR3 has 14 residues. Trimming cost V 5 bases and J 5 bases, with 12 bases left between them. Germline V lookup: CDR1 MNHEY, CDR2 SVGEGT.

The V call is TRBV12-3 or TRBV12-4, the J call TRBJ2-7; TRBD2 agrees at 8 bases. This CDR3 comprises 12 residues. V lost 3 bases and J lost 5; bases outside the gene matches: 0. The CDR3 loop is CASSFSGDEQYF. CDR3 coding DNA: TGTGCCAGCAGTTTTAGCGGGGACGAGCAGTACTTC.

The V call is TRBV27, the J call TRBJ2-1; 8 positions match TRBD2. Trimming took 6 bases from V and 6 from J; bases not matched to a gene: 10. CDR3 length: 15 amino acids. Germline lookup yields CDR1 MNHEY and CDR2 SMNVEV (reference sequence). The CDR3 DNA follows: TGTGCCAGCAGCCGAAACCTAGCGGGCCGCAATGAGCAGTTCTTC. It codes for CASSRNLAGRNEQFF.

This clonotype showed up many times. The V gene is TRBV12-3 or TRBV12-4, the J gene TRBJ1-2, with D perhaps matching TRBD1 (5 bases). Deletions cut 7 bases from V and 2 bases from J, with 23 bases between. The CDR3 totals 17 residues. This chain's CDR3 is CASTRSSGGVTNYGYTF. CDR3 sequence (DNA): TGTGCCAGCACCCGAAGCTCTGGGGGGGTTACGAACTATGGCTACACCTTC.

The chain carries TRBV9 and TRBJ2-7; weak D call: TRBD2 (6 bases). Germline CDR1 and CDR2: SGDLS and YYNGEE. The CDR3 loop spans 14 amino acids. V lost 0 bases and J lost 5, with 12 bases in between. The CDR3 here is CASSVGGEDNEQYF. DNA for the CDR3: TGTGCCAGCAGCGTAGGTGGGGAGGACAACGAGCAGTACTTC.

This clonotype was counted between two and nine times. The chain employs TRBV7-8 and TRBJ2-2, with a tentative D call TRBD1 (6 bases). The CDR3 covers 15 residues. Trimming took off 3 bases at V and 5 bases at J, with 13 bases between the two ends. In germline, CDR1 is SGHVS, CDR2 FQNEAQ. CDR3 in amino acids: CASSFGTSKTGELFF. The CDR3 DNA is TGTGCCAGCAGCTTCGGGACAAGCAAAACCGGGGAGCTGTTTTTT.

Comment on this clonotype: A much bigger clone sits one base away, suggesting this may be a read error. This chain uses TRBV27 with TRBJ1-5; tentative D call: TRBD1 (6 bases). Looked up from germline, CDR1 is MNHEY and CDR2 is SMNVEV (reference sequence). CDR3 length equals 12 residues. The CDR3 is CAGSFRVGTLNF. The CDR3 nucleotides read TGTGCCGGCAGTTTCCGTGTTGGGACATTGAATTTT.

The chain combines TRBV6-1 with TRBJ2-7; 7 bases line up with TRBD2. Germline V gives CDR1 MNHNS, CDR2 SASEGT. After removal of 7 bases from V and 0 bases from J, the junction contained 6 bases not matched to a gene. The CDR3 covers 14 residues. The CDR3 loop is CASKESGTSYEQYF. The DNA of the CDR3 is TGTGCCAGCAAAGAAAGCGGGACCTCCTACGAGCAGTACTTC.

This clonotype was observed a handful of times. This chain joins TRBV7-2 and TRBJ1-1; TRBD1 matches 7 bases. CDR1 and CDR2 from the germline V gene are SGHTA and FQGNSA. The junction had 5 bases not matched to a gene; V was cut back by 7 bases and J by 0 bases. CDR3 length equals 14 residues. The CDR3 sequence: CASKQGRLNTEAFF. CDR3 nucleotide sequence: TGTGCCAGCAAACAGGGGCGACTGAACACTGAAGCTTTCTTT.

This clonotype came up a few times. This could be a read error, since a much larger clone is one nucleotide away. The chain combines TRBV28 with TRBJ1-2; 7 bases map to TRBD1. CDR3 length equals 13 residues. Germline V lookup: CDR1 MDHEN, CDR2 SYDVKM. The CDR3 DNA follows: TGTACCAGCACCATGACAGGGAACTATGGCTACACCTTC. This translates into CTSTMTGNYGYTF.